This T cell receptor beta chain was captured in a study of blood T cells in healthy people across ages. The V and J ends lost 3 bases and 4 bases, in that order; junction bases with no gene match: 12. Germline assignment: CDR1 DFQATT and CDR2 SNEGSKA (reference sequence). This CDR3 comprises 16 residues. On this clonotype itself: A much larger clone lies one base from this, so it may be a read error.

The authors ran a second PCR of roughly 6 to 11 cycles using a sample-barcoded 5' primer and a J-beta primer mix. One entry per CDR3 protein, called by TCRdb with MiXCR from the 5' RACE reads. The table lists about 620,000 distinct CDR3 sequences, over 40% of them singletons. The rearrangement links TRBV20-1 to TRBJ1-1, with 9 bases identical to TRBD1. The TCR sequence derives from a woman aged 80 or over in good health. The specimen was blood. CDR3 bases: TGCAGTGCTAGCCCCGGGACAGGGTCCCGGAGCACTGAAGCTTTCTTT. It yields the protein CSASPGTGSRSTEAFF.